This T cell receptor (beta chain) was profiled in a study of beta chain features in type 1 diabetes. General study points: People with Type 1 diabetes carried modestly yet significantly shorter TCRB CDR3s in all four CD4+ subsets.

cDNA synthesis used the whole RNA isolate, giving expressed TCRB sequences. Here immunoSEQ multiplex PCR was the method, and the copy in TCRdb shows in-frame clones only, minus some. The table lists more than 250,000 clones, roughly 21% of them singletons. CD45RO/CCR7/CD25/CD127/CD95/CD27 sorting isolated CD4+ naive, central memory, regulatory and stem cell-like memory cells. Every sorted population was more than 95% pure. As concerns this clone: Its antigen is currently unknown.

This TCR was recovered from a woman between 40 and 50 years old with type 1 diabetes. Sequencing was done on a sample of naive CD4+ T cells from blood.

CDR3 sequence (DNA): TGCAGCGTTGAAGGACGAGGAACCGGGGAGCTGTTTTTT. Amino acid sequence: CSVEGRGTGELFF. The chain carries TRBV29-1 and TRBJ2-2, with D uncertain. The V and J ends lost 1 base and 5 bases respectively, with 8 bases between them. This CDR3 contains 13 residues. From germline, CDR1 is SQVTM and CDR2 ANQGSEA.